This entry describes one TCR beta chain. The germline V gene encodes CDR1 SEHNR and CDR2 FQNEAQ (reference sequence). The CDR3 is 17 amino acids. The V and J ends lost 1 base and 1 base respectively, with 14 bases between them. The source of the sample is a study of blood T cells in healthy people across ages. A second PCR, run for about 7 to 11 cycles, used a sample-barcoded 5' primer plus a J-beta primer mix. Each cDNA molecule, via a template-switch adaptor with 12 random nucleotides, was tagged. From each sample, at least 2.5 million paired-end reads containing CDR3 were obtained. In TCRdb, the 5' RACE reads were re-called with MiXCR into one record per CDR3 protein. The sample holds roughly 800,000 distinct CDR3 sequences, 35% to 40% seen once.

The TCR comes from a man in his late teens or twenties in good health. The chain couples TRBV7-9 to TRBJ2-4; D is possibly TRBD1 or TRBD2 (5 bases each). Sequences were obtained from blood. In DNA form, the CDR3 reads TGTGCCAGCAGCTTAGGTGGGCAGGGAGAGGCCAAAAACATTCAGTACTTC. It specifies CASSLGGQGEAKNIQYF.